Sequencing of this TCR beta chain was carried out in a study of blood T cell repertoires in COVID-19. In the study overall: Sites in the United States, Italy and Spain provided acute and convalescent COVID-19 samples. The analysed material was cDNA or gDNA that came from T cells, B-cell-depleted T cells, or PBMCs.

In the study's own analysis: Amplification with reference gene primers provided the estimates of nucleated cell counts. Using immunoSEQ multiplex PCR, the repertoire was profiled, and TCRdb retains in-frame clones only, with some absent. V and J calls and clone size follow that table, whereas D and trimming were derived from the DNA. The sample consists of about 110,000 clones, about 75% of them appearing once. This clone is medium-sized (0.01 to 0.1%). This receptor was identified in a woman older than 75 with active or convalescent COVID-19. The sequenced material came from peripheral blood.

CDR3 DNA: TGCGCCAGCAGCTTGGGACAAGATCAGCCCCAGCATTTT. This translates into CASSLGQDQPQHF. The rearrangement uses TRBV5-1 and TRBJ1-5; D gene uncertain. V lost 0 bases and J lost 5, with 6 bases in between. The CDR3 is 13 residues long. Germline V gene lookup returns CDR1 SGHRS and CDR2 YFSETQ.